This is a list of T cell receptor beta chains from one sample in a study of cytomegalovirus exposure and HLA in healthy donors. Assay: immunoSEQ multiplex PCR; the TCRdb copy retains only in-frame clones and omits some. Counted here are a few hundred thousand clones, roughly four fifths occurring once; the ten biggest clones make up more than 8.5%. What was sequenced was PBMCs. These receptors were taken from a woman aged 50 to 60 in good health and CMV-seropositive. CDR3s include the opening cysteine and the closing phenylalanine or tryptophan. A D gene is named only where the DNA matches it firmly. Not every row has a clone size; where given, it reads once, few, many or a size class.

v_call	d_call	j_call	clone_size	cdr3_nt	cdr3_aa
TRBV6-5	TRBD1	TRBJ1-1	.	TGTGCCAGCAGGACCGGGACAGGGAGTGAAGCTTTCTTT	CASRTGTGSEAFF
TRBV7-9	TRBD1	TRBJ1-3	once	TGTGCCAGCAGCTTACAGGGGGCTGGAAACACCATATATTTT	CASSLQGAGNTIYF
TRBV7-2	.	TRBJ1-4	.	TGTGCCAGCAGCTCCCTGGACAGTAATGAAAAACTGTTTTTT	CASSSLDSNEKLFF
TRBV7-3	.	TRBJ2-2	.	TGTGCCAGCAGCTTAGTAGCATCCCCCGGGGAGCTGTTTTTT	CASSLVASPGELFF
TRBV11-1	.	TRBJ1-2	.	TGTGCCAGCAGCTTAGACAGCCCTTCCTATGGCTACACCTTC	CASSLDSPSYGYTF
TRBV28	.	TRBJ2-7	.	TGTGCCAGCAGTTTAAACCACAGGGTGGTAAACTACGAGCAGTACTTC	CASSLNHRVVNYEQYF
TRBV15	.	TRBJ2-7	once	TGTGCCACCAGCAGAGCACGCCGAGTACAGGGTTTGACCTACGAGCAGTACTTC	CATSRARRVQGLTYEQYF
TRBV5-1	.	TRBJ1-3	.	TGCGCCAGCAGCTTTGGACAGTCGCTCTTCTCTGGAAACACCATATATTTT	CASSFGQSLFSGNTIYF
TRBV11-3	TRBD1	TRBJ2-1	once	TGTGCCAGCAGCCCCGGGACAGTGCTTAGGAATGAGCAGTTCTTC	CASSPGTVLRNEQFF
TRBV19	.	TRBJ1-3	.	TGTGCCAGTAGTCTGACAGGACGAAACACCATATATTTT	CASSLTGRNTIYF
TRBV6-4	.	TRBJ2-1	.	TGTGCCAGCAGTCGACAGGGACTTACCGGCAATGAGCAGTTCTTC	CASSRQGLTGNEQFF
TRBV18	.	TRBJ2-3	.	TGTGCCAGCTCACCTCTCTCCGGGGGGCGGTCAGATACGCAGTATTTT	CASSPLSGGRSDTQYF
TRBV11-3	.	TRBJ1-1	.	TGTGCCAGCAGCTTTTCGGTGAACACTGAAGCTTTCTTT	CASSFSVNTEAFF
TRBV7-9	.	TRBJ1-1	few	TGTGCCAGCAACAAGGACAGCTTGAACACTGAAGCTTTCTTT	CASNKDSLNTEAFF
TRBV29-1	.	TRBJ1-2	.	TGCAGCGTTGAAAACAGGGAACTTGGCTACACCTTC	CSVENRELGYTF
TRBV6-4	TRBD1	TRBJ1-1	few	TGTGCCAGCAGCAAAGGGGACAGGGCGCTTGAAGCTTTCTTT	CASSKGDRALEAFF
TRBV5-1	.	TRBJ2-3	.	TGCGCCAGCAGCCCGGGTGCGGCGGGGGCTATCGATACGCAGTATTTT	CASSPGAAGAIDTQYF
TRBV11-2	TRBD2	TRBJ2-7	.	TGTGCCAGCAGCTTAAATGGCGGACTAGCTTCCTACGAGCAGTACTTC	CASSLNGGLASYEQYF
TRBV4-1	TRBD1	TRBJ2-7	.	TGCGCCAGCAGCCAAGGACAGGGAAGCCCCCCCTACGAGCAGTACTTC	CASSQGQGSPPYEQYF
TRBV29-1	.	TRBJ2-1	.	TGCAGCGCCGTCAAGGGGGAAAGTACTAATGAGCAGTTCTTC	CSAVKGESTNEQFF
TRBV5-1	.	TRBJ1-2	.	TGCGCCAGCAGCTTGGGGACAGTTAATACTAACTATGGCTACACCTTC	CASSLGTVNTNYGYTF
TRBV5-1	.	TRBJ1-1	.	TGCGCCAGCAGCCCCAGCCGTGGGACAAAAATAGAAGCTTTCTTT	CASSPSRGTKIEAFF
TRBV28	.	TRBJ2-7	.	TGTGCCAGCACAGCGGTAAAGGGCTCCTACGAGCAGTACTTC	CASTAVKGSYEQYF
TRBV18	.	TRBJ1-1	.	TGTGCCAGCTCACCAGGTAACAGGGCCCTGGGGGCTTTCTTT	CASSPGNRALGAFF
TRBV6-1	.	TRBJ2-2	.	TGTGCCAGCCGTTGGGGGGCGAACACCGGGGAGCTGTTTTTT	CASRWGANTGELFF
TRBV25-1	TRBD1	TRBJ1-5	.	TGTGCCAGCAGCGGACAGGGAAATCAGCCCCAGCATTTT	CASSGQGNQPQHF
TRBV5-1	.	TRBJ1-1	.	TGCGCCAGCAGCCATAACAGGGCCCGTGACACTGAAGCTTTTTTT	CASSHNRARDTEAFF